One sample yielded the 8 T cell receptor beta chains listed below, sequenced in a study of T cells in Graves' hyperthyroidism and ophthalmopathy. Amplified TCR beta CDR3 regions derived from RNA transcripts. In the first-round RT-PCR of the TCR CDR3, the HTBI primer set was used. MiXCR, run by TCRdb on the multiplex PCR reads, gives a single entry per CDR3 protein. This table holds hundreds of thousands of distinct CDR3 sequences, roughly 15% found once. The sample consisted of blood. These receptors all stem from a woman between 18 and 29 years old with Graves' hyperthyroidism.

This clonotype showed up many times. The CDR3 is CASRIRGGYYGYTF. The CDR3 nucleotides read TGTGCCAGCAGGATCCGCGGGGGATACTATGGCTACACCTTC. The V and J genes are TRBV2 and TRBJ1-2; D perhaps matches TRBD1 (5 bases). The CDR3 spans 14 residues. Between the trimmed V and J ends, which lost 6 bases and 3 bases, there was a span of 14 bases. Germline values: CDR1 SNHLY, CDR2 FYNNEI. The whole variable domain, remainder taken from reference TRBV2 and TRBJ1-2, is EPEVTQTPSHQVTQMGQEVILRCVPISNHLYFYWYRQILGQKVEFLVSFYNNEISEKSEIFDDQFSVERPDGSNFTLKIRSTKLEDSAMYFCASRIRGGYYGYTFGSGTRLTVV.

This clonotype occurred a few times. The chain recombines TRBV2 with TRBJ2-7; D is ambiguous. From germline, CDR1 is SNHLY and CDR2 FYNNEI. The CDR3 is 11 residues long. V shed 6 bases and J shed 5 bases, with 8 bases lying between them. Here the CDR3 DNA reads TGTGCCAGCAGCGGCAACCACGAGCAGTACTTC. Protein: CASSGNHEQYF. Full variable domain (rest looked up from reference TRBV2 and TRBJ2-7): EPEVTQTPSHQVTQMGQEVILRCVPISNHLYFYWYRQILGQKVEFLVSFYNNEISEKSEIFDDQFSVERPDGSNFTLKIRSTKLEDSAMYFCASSGNHEQYFGPGTRLTVT.

In its sample, this clonotype was seen many times. The J gene is TRBJ1-5, the V gene TRBV24-1; 9 bases fit TRBD1. V dropped 4 bases and J dropped 4; count of bases not matched to a gene: 4. This CDR3 comprises 15 residues. Germline assignment: CDR1 KGHDR and CDR2 SFDVKD. The CDR3 sequence is CATSETGTGNQPQHF. CDR3 DNA: TGTGCCACCAGTGAGACCGGGACAGGGAATCAGCCCCAGCATTTT.

V and J are TRBV4-1 and TRBJ2-5, with TRBD2 matching 8 bases. This CDR3 contains 20 residues. Unmatched junction bases numbered 18, after V lost 3 bases and J lost 0 bases. Looked up from germline, CDR1 is MGHRA and CDR2 is YSYEKL. The CDR3 DNA sequence: TGCGCCAGCAGCCACCCGAGGTTTGCTAGCGGGTTAAACAACCAAGAGACCCAGTACTTC. Its translation is CASSHPRFASGLNNQETQYF.

The sample holds many counts of this clonotype. The chain links TRBV29-1 to TRBJ2-5; a possible D gene is TRBD1 (7 bases). V lost 3 bases and J lost 5, with 10 bases in between. The CDR3 runs 12 residues. Germline V gene sequence: CDR1 SQVTM, CDR2 ANQGSEA. CDR3 amino acids: CSVEAGGETQYF. For the CDR3, the DNA is TGCAGCGTTGAGGCAGGGGGGGAGACCCAGTACTTC.

This clonotype was recorded at least ten times. V and J are TRBV27 and TRBJ2-2; TRBD1 is a possible D gene (6 bases). The V end lost 5 bases, the J end lost 7 bases, and 11 bases lay between the germline ends. The CDR3 is 13 residues long. Germline CDR1 MNHEY, CDR2 SMNVEV (reference sequence). CDR3 residues: CASSIQGVGELFF. The CDR3 DNA reads TGTGCCAGCAGTATACAGGGCGTCGGGGAGCTGTTTTTT.

This chain joins TRBV11-3 and TRBJ1-4; 8 bases are shared with TRBD1. Germline V lookup: CDR1 SGHNT, CDR2 YENEEA. This CDR3 comprises 15 residues. With V trimmed by 5 bases and J by 4 bases, 6 bases remained unmatched. The CDR3: CASSPWTGFNEKLFF. CDR3 DNA: TGTGCCAGCAGCCCCTGGACAGGGTTTAATGAAAAACTGTTTTTT.

The rearrangement uses TRBV3-1 and TRBJ2-1; TRBD2 aligns across 13 bases. V gave up 10 bases and J gave up 9 bases; unmatched junction bases: 3. CDR1 LGHDT and CDR2 YNNKEL come from the germline V gene (reference sequence). The CDR3 runs 12 residues. CDR3 protein: CATRTSGSEQFF. For the CDR3, the DNA is TGTGCCACCCGGACTAGCGGGAGTGAGCAGTTCTTC.